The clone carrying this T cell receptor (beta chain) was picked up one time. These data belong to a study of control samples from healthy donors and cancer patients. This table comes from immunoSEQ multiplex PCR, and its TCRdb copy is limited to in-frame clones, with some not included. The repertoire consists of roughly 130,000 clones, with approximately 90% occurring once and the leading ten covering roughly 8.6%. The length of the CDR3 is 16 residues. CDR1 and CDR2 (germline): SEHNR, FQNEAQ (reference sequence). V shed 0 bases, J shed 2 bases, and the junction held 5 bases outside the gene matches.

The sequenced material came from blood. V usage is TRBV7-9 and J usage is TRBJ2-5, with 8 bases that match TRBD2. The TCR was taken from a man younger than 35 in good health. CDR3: CASSLAVAGPQETQYF. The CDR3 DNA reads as TGTGCCAGCAGCTTAGCGGTAGCGGGGCCTCAAGAGACCCAGTACTTC.